These 2 T cell receptor beta chains originate from one sample sequenced in a study of regulatory T cells in long-lasting Graves disease. TCR beta libraries were built with iRepertoire HTBI primers and Arm-PCR of CDR3 regions. Using its own MiXCR run on the multiplex PCR reads, TCRdb lists one record per CDR3 protein. The sample includes 350,000 to 500,000 distinct CDR3 sequences, around 15% of them seen just once. Time point given: newly diagnosed GD, antithyroid drugs for less than 3 months. PBMC RNA served as the TCR library source. Another study also made use of these data, one on T cells in Graves' hyperthyroidism and ophthalmopathy.

The sequences come from peripheral blood mononuclear cells (PBMCs), collected at new diagnosis, from a patient treated with antithyroid drugs. The receptors come from a woman aged 18-35 years with Graves disease.

In this sample, this clonotype turned up many times. This chain links TRBV28 with TRBJ2-3; D is tentatively TRBD1 or TRBD2 (6 bases each). The CDR3 is 14 amino acids. Germline V lookup: CDR1 MDHEN, CDR2 SYDVKM. The V end was cut by 2 bases, the J end by 4 bases, with 10 bases between. DNA of the CDR3: TGTGCCAGCAGTTTAACAGGGAGGTCAGATACGCAGTATTTT. Its translation: CASSLTGRSDTQYF.

The sample holds many counts of this clonotype. The chain has TRBV29-1 and TRBJ2-7; 15 nucleotides align to TRBD2. The V gene's germline CDR1 is SQVTM and CDR2 ANQGSEA. V was clipped by 5 bases and J by 5 bases; unmatched bases: 4. The CDR3 is 14 amino acids. CDR3: CSVWTSGRAHEQYF. Here the CDR3 DNA reads TGCAGCGTTTGGACTAGCGGGAGGGCCCACGAGCAGTACTTC.